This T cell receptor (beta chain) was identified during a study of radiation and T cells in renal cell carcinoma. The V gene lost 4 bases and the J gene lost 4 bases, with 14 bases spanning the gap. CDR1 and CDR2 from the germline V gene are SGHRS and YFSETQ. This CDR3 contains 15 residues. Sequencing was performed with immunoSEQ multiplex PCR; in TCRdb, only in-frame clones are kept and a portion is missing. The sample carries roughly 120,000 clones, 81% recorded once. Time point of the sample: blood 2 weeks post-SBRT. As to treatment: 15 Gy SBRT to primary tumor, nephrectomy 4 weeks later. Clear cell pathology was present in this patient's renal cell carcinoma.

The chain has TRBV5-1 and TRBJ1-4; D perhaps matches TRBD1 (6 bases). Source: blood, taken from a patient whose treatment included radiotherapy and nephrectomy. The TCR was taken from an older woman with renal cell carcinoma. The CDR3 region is CASSLGQPYNEKLFF. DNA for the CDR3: TGCGCCAGCAGCCTTGGACAGCCCTATAATGAAAAACTGTTTTTT.